This T cell receptor (beta chain) was obtained from a study of T cell changes during pregnancy in multiple sclerosis (dated by TCRdb to about 2019). At the level of the whole study: In women with multiple sclerosis, the researchers looked at how the T cell repertoire shifted as pregnancy progressed.

This clone was seen a few times. Its antigen remains unidentified. No much larger clonotype is one base removed from it; base qualities were not supplied. V is cut back by 2 bases and J by 8 bases, with 6 bases in the junction unmatched. From its cysteine to its phenylalanine, the CDR3 spans 13 amino acids. Only CDR3 DNA remains: 39 bases, in frame from the first base. CDR1 and CDR2, looked up from the germline V gene, are SGDLS and YYNGEE. Preparation of the library involved the immunoSEQ multiplex PCR assay. In TCRdb, the immuneACCESS table is reduced to in-frame sequences with V and J assigned. These tables do not hold every clone; where another copy was compared, an unresolved V gene accounts for under half, and the others remain unexplained. Present in this sample are approximately 94,000 clones, 92% of which were seen just once. Around 2.1% of the sample rests with the top ten.

This TCR derives from a female donor with multiple sclerosis, enrolled in a pregnancy study. The chain joins TRBV9 to TRBJ1-1; 7 bases in the middle match TRBD1. The starting material was peripheral blood, obtained after pregnancy. The CDR3 is CASSVRDSPEAFF. The DNA sequence follows: TGTGCCAGCAGCGTCAGGGACAGCCCAGAAGCTTTCTTT.